The clone carrying this TCR beta chain was seen once. The antigen is not known. Peripheral blood was drawn, roughly 10 milliliters per donor. Each sample had at least 6.5 million PBMCs isolated. The data stem from a study of blood T cells in healthy people across ages. For the second PCR, which ran for roughly 7 to 11 cycles, a sample-barcoded 5' primer and a J-beta primer mix were used. Individual samples furnished no less than 3 million CDR3-containing paired-end reads apiece. TCRdb processed the 5' RACE reads anew with MiXCR; each CDR3 protein has one entry. The data show hundreds of thousands of distinct CDR3 sequences, with around 49% seen just once and roughly a third held by the top ten. CDR3 length: 13 residues. Germline V lookup: CDR1 SNHLY, CDR2 FYNNEI. The V end was cut by 7 bases, the J end by 13 bases, with 17 bases between. Study-level findings and limits: Roughly linear age-related decline in beta diversity appeared, significant by age approximately 41.

V usage is TRBV2 and J usage is TRBJ1-6, with a weak D call TRBD1 (5 bases). Sequencing was performed on blood. The TCR sequence derives from a woman between 55 and 75 years old in good health. The CDR3 reads CASKPDNSSPLHF. The CDR3 coding sequence is TGTGCCAGCAAACCGGACAACTCCTCGCCCCTCCACTTT.